Given below is one T cell receptor (beta chain) in context. It lacks a known antigen. No much larger clone exists at a distance of one base, and base qualities are not known. CDR3 length: 12 amino acids, cysteine to phenylalanine. Solely the CDR3 DNA is kept, with 36 bases framed from the first base. The germline ends are 15 bases apart after V is trimmed by 10 bases and J by 6 bases. The germline V gene (reference sequence) gives CDR1 as SEHNR and CDR2 as FQNEAQ. This sample stems from a study of T-cell reconstitution after alpha-beta-depleted transplantation in children (dated by TCRdb to the mid-2010s). Broadly, across the study: Using TCR repertoire profiling, the study quantitatively followed how T-cell immune reconstitution unfolded in children after TCRalphabeta/CD19-depleted allogeneic hematopoietic cell transplantation.

The library was prepared using PCR. Instrument on record: Illumina HiSeq 2500. TCR library preparation used molecular barcoding, with unique molecular identifiers applied to normalize quantification of the TCRbeta repertoire. TCRdb ran its own pipeline on the public reads, namely fastp trimming at Q25 and MiXCR clone calling, and kept in-frame beta chains. Each CDR3 protein appears once, grouped with its most common genes and DNA. The sample table contains fewer than 550,000 distinct CDR3 sequences; only one count was recorded for about a tenth of them. The leading ten clones occupy 4.5% to 7% of the sample.

The receptor chain draws on TRBV7-9 and TRBJ1-1; TRBD1 might be the D gene, on 5 matching bases. The clonotype comes from a human donor who donated a stem cell graft to a child with acute myeloid leukemia. The starting material was PBMCs from the stem cell graft donor, obtained from the stem cell graft. The CDR3 is CATKDGGSEAFF. The nucleotide sequence reads as follows: TGTGCCACCAAGGATGGGGGTTCTGAAGCTTTCTTT.